The sequence of this T cell receptor beta chain was determined in a study of human T cells and chemical hapten exposure. Study at large: Patch tests applied 0.01% DPC to the upper back, read at 6 days. Study results and caveats: Unchanged with DPC sensitization were TCRs above 1 in 1000 frequency.

Unique molecular identifiers were linked by the library to individual cDNA molecules. One entry per CDR3 protein, called by TCRdb with MiXCR from the RACE reads. The sample records tens of thousands of distinct CDR3 sequences, 10% to 13% being singletons. Germline V lookup: CDR1 LGHNA, CDR2 YSLEER. This CDR3 is 14 amino acids long. Trimming left V 0 bases short and J 5 bases short, with 10 bases between. Time point meaning: patch test 1, 2 weeks after DPC sensitization. Regarding treatment: therapeutic diphenylcyclopropenone sensitization with weekly scalp DPC. Each patch test followed a blood draw. This clonotype was counted only a few times. Antigen: not known.

The clonotype originates from a woman aged 45-65 years with alopecia areata. Some clones in this sample may be carry-over from other donors' samples. The chain carries TRBV4-3 and TRBJ2-5; the D is unclear. Sample: whole blood, taken in connection with sensitization to the hapten diphenylcyclopropenone (DPC). Written as DNA, the CDR3 is TGCGCCAGCAGCCAAGACAGTCCAGCTGAGACCCAGTACTTC. It is translated as CASSQDSPAETQYF.